This is a list of T cell receptor beta chains from one sample in a study of OX40 agonist ivuxolimab in advanced cancers. The method was immunoSEQ multiplex PCR; TCRdb's version includes in-frame clones alone and lacks a portion of them. This table has 58,000 or so clones, about four fifths appearing once. The specimen comprised CD4+ or CD8+ T cells sorted from blood, sampled in a trial of the OX40 agonist ivuxolimab. The receptors stem from an adult with an advanced solid tumor such as melanoma, head and neck, liver or kidney cancer. The CDR3 runs from the conserved cysteine through the conserved F or W. D genes are given only for firm matches. Clone size is given for some rows only: seen once, a few or many times, or a class if the clone is expanded.

NA	TRBV27	NA	TRBJ1-6	CASREHYNSPLHF	TGTGCCAGCAGGGAACATTATAATTCACCCCTCCACTTT
TRBD1	TRBV4-1	NA	TRBJ1-5	CASSPRQGERQPQHF	TGCGCCAGCAGTCCCCGACAGGGGGAAAGGCAGCCCCAGCATTTT
NA	TRBV28	NA	TRBJ2-3	CASSFRSRGTDTQYF	TGTGCCAGCAGTTTCCGGTCAAGGGGCACAGATACGCAGTATTTT
NA	TRBV19	few	TRBJ2-1	CASSIAVEQFF	TGTGCCAGTAGTATAGCGGTTGAGCAGTTCTTC
NA	TRBV6-5	NA	TRBJ2-7	CASRNQYEQYF	TGTGCCAGCAGAAACCAATACGAGCAGTACTTC
NA	TRBV7-3	NA	TRBJ1-4	CASSLTGSGNEKLFF	TGTGCCAGCAGCTTAACGGGGTCGGGTAATGAAAAACTGTTTTTT
TRBD1	TRBV5-1	few	TRBJ1-3	CASSLQGALSGNTIYF	TGCGCCAGCAGCTTACAGGGGGCTCTCTCTGGAAACACCATATATTTT
NA	TRBV28	NA	TRBJ2-7	CASREGQYHEQYF	TGTGCCAGCAGGGAGGGACAGTACCACGAGCAGTACTTC
NA	TRBV4-1	NA	TRBJ2-2	CASSQDLGGNTGELFF	TGCGCCAGCAGCCAAGATCTGGGGGGGAACACCGGGGAGCTGTTTTTT
TRBD1	TRBV7-8	NA	TRBJ2-1	CASSSPDRGYNEQFF	TGTGCCAGCAGCTCCCCGGACAGGGGGTACAATGAGCAGTTCTTC
NA	TRBV21-1	NA	TRBJ1-2	CALARGIYGYTF	TGTGCCCTCGCGCGGGGTATCTATGGCTACACCTTC
TRBD2	TRBV18	NA	TRBJ2-3	CASSSIAGGSDTQYF	TGTGCCAGCTCATCAATAGCGGGGGGGTCAGATACGCAGTATTTT
TRBD2	TRBV5-4	once	TRBJ2-1	CASSPLGPLAGVTNEQFF	TGTGCCAGCAGCCCATTAGGTCCTCTAGCGGGGGTAACGAATGAGCAGTTCTTC
TRBD1	TRBV2	NA	TRBJ1-2	CACRQGSTNYGYTF	TGTGCCTGTCGACAGGGGAGCACGAACTATGGCTACACCTTC
NA	TRBV9	NA	TRBJ2-3	CASSVQGGPVGDTQYF	TGTGCCAGCAGCGTCCAGGGGGGGCCCGTTGGAGATACGCAGTATTTT
TRBD1	TRBV28	NA	TRBJ1-3	CASSFVGRGHGNTIYF	TGTGCCAGCAGTTTTGTTGGCAGGGGGCACGGAAACACCATATATTTT
TRBD1	TRBV6-1	once	TRBJ2-7	CASSFRDREGEQYF	TGTGCCAGCAGTTTCCGGGACAGGGAAGGCGAGCAGTACTTC
NA	TRBV29-1	NA	TRBJ1-1	CSVDPVLEAFF	TGCAGCGTTGATCCGGTACTTGAAGCTTTCTTT
NA	TRBV7-9	NA	TRBJ1-6	CASSPTVRSSPLHF	TGTGCCAGCAGCCCTACGGTACGGAGTTCACCCCTCCACTTT
NA	TRBV14	once	TRBJ2-3	CASSLTDTQYF	TGTGCCAGCAGCCTTACAGATACGCAGTATTTT
TRBD1	TRBV15	NA	TRBJ2-2	CATSNLRDRGTGELFF	TGTGCCACCAGCAACCTCCGGGACAGGGGCACCGGGGAGCTGTTTTTT
NA	TRBV7-2	NA	TRBJ1-6	CASSLDGLPYNSPLHF	TGTGCCAGCAGCTTAGACGGTCTCCCCTATAATTCACCCCTCCACTTT
TRBD1	TRBV29-1	NA	TRBJ1-2	CSVATGEGPYGYTF	TGCAGCGTCGCTACAGGGGAGGGCCCATATGGCTACACCTTC
TRBD1	TRBV7-9	NA	TRBJ1-5	CASSSDRGPQHF	TGTGCCAGCAGCTCAGACAGGGGGCCCCAGCATTTT
TRBD2	TRBV5-1	NA	TRBJ2-7	CASSLVGEGYEQYF	TGCGCCAGCAGCTTGGTCGGGGAGGGCTACGAGCAGTACTTC
NA	TRBV28	NA	TRBJ2-1	CASGEEANEQFF	TGTGCCAGCGGCGAGGAGGCCAATGAGCAGTTCTTC
NA	TRBV29-1	NA	TRBJ2-1	CSVEGRFLNYNEQFF	TGCAGCGTTGAGGGGCGGTTCCTTAACTACAATGAGCAGTTCTTC
NA	TRBV10-3	once	TRBJ1-4	CASRDTNEKLFF	TGTGCCTCCCGGGACACTAATGAAAAACTGTTTTTT
NA	TRBV9	once	TRBJ1-4	CASSVEGGAGEKLFF	TGTGCCAGCAGCGTAGAGGGGGGCGCCGGAGAAAAACTGTTTTTT
TRBD1	TRBV7-2	once	TRBJ1-2	CASSRDRTNYGYTF	TGTGCCAGCAGCCGGGACAGAACTAACTATGGCTACACCTTC
TRBD1	TRBV5-4	NA	TRBJ2-7	CASSLEGDRGRLQYF	TGTGCCAGCAGCTTGGAGGGTGACAGGGGGCGGCTGCAGTACTTC
TRBD1	TRBV30	NA	TRBJ2-7	CAWAGTGLGRSYEQYF	TGTGCCTGGGCCGGGACAGGCCTCGGCCGCTCCTACGAGCAGTACTTC
TRBD1	TRBV27	once	TRBJ2-7	CASSITRTGYEQYF	TGTGCCAGCAGTATAACCAGGACAGGCTACGAGCAGTACTTC
NA	TRBV7-6	NA	TRBJ1-6	CASSLSEPDSPLHF	TGTGCCAGCAGCCTCTCGGAACCGGACAGTCCCCTCCACTTT
NA	TRBV5-4	NA	TRBJ1-1	CASPGPREGLNTEAFF	TGTGCCAGCCCGGGACCTCGCGAGGGTTTGAACACTGAAGCTTTCTTT